This TCR beta chain emerged from a study of beta chain features in type 1 diabetes. The overall study: The examined sorted cells totaled roughly 110,000,000 across samples. Findings of the study overall: More deletions and fewer insertions at VDJ junctions were found in patients with type 1 diabetes. All four CD4+ subsets of Type 1 diabetes patients contained TCRB CDR3s that were moderately but significantly shorter.

Expressed TCRB transcripts got sequenced, as all isolated RNA was reverse transcribed. Sequencing used immunoSEQ multiplex PCR; TCRdb keeps in-frame clones, though not all of them. The sample includes 200,000 to 300,000 clones, about 11% of them seen just once. Every participating donor gave one draw, a heparinised blood sample averaging about 100 mL. Every sorted population was more than 95% pure. Germline V gives CDR1 KGHSH, CDR2 LQKENI. The CDR3 spans 13 residues. The V end was cut by 3 bases, the J end by 5 bases, with 8 bases between. This clone was observed a handful of times. Its antigen remains unknown. The sample carries other DNA sequences with the same CDR3.

This receptor was obtained from a man aged 25-40 years with type 1 diabetes. Sample: naive CD4+ T cells from blood. The J gene is TRBJ2-1, the V gene TRBV18; maybe TRBD1 (6 bases). CDR3 protein: CASSPRTDNEQFF. In nucleotides, the CDR3 is TGTGCCAGCTCACCCCGGACAGACAATGAGCAGTTCTTC. The full variable domain, in which reference TRBV18 and TRBJ2-1 provide the parts outside the CDR3, is NAGVMQNPRHLVRRRGQEARLRCSPMKGHSHVYWYRQLPEEGLKFMVYLQKENIIDESGMPKERFSAEFPKEGPSILRIQQVVRGDSAAYFCASSPRTDNEQFFGPGTRLTVL.